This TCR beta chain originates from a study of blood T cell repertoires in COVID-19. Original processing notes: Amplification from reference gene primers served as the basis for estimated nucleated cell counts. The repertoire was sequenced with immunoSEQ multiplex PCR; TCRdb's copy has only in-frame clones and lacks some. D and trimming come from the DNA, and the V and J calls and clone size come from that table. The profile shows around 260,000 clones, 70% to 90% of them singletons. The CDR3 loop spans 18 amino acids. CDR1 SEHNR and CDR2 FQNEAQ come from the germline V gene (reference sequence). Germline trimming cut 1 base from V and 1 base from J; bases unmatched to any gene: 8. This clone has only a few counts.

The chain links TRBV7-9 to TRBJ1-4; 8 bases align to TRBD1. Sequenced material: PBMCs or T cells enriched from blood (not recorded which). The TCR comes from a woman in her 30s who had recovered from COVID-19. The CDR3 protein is CASSLGTGSGGTNEKLFF. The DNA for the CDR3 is TGTGCCAGCAGCTTAGGGACAGGGTCTGGAGGAACTAATGAAAAACTGTTTTTT.